The entry below describes one T cell receptor beta chain. This entry belongs to a study of blood T cell repertoires in COVID-19. Background on the study: T cells, B-cell-depleted T cells, or PBMCs provided the cDNA or gDNA that served as material.

The CDR3 covers 14 residues. CDR1 LNHDA and CDR2 SQIVND come from the germline V gene (reference sequence). V gave up 1 base and J gave up 3 bases, with 9 bases separating them. Generated by immunoSEQ multiplex PCR, the TCRdb table keeps only in-frame clones and is missing some. The sample shows hundreds of thousands of clones, roughly 88% of them seen only once. The chain uses TRBV19 and TRBJ1-1; D call uncertain. The sequencing sample was made of peripheral blood. This TCR derives from a human donor in a cohort sampled during active COVID-19. This CDR3 reads CASSIGGGYTEAFF. In nucleotides, the CDR3 is TGTGCCAGTAGTATAGGTGGAGGTTACACTGAAGCTTTCTTT.